The 7 T cell receptor beta chains below come from one sample, sequenced in a study of early stage breast cancer tumors. The protocol was immunoSEQ multiplex PCR, while the TCRdb copy is restricted to in-frame clones and leaves out a portion. The table shows several thousand clones, with approximately 66% occurring only once. The sample was breast tumor tissue. The receptors were gathered from a person aged 65 to 85 with breast cancer.

This rearrangement joins TRBV7-3 to TRBJ2-6, with D possibly TRBD1 on 6 matching bases. Trimming took 7 bases from V and 0 from J, leaving 13 bases between them. Germline V gene data show CDR1 as SGHTA and CDR2 as FQGTGA. The length of the CDR3 is 16 residues. The DNA of the CDR3 is TGTGCCAGCAAAGAAGGCAGGGGCTCTGGGGCCAACGTCCTGACTTTC. It codes for CASKEGRGSGANVLTF.

The chain employs TRBV5-5 and TRBJ1-3, with D perhaps matching TRBD1 (6 bases). Trimming cost V 3 bases and J 0 bases, with 10 bases left between them. Germline V CDR1 and CDR2: SGHKS, YYEKEE (reference sequence). The CDR3 is 15 residues long. The CDR3 sequence: CASSSQGTSGNTIYF. The CDR3 DNA reads TGTGCCAGCAGCTCGCAGGGGACCTCTGGAAACACCATATATTTT.

The chain links TRBV9 to TRBJ2-3, with 9 bases matching TRBD2. Germline CDR1 reads SGDLS; CDR2 reads YYNGEE. The trim removed 4 bases at V and 0 bases at J, leaving 12 bases unmatched. The CDR3 extends over 18 amino acids. The CDR3 bases are TGTGCCAGCAGCCCAGCCCGGGGGACTAGCCAAAGCACAGATACGCAGTATTTT. Its protein product is CASSPARGTSQSTDTQYF.

This clone appeared a few times. The rearrangement joins TRBV7-9 to TRBJ2-1, with D perhaps matching TRBD2 (7 bases). V lost 5 bases and J lost 9, with 20 bases in between. CDR1 is SEHNR, CDR2 FQNEAQ, per germline (reference sequence). This CDR3 region has 15 residues. The CDR3 nucleotides are TGTGCCAGCAGCGCACCTCGGGCGGGGGCGATTGAGCAGTTCTTC. It specifies CASSAPRAGAIEQFF. The whole variable domain, filled in from reference TRBV7-9 and TRBJ2-1, reads DTGVSQNPRHKITKRGQNVTFRCDPISEHNRLYWYRQTLGQGPEFLTYFQNEAQLEKSRLLSDRFSAERPKGSFSTLEIQRTEQGDSAMYLCASSAPRAGAIEQFFGPGTRLTVL.

This clone was observed a handful of times. The rearrangement uses TRBV15 and TRBJ2-2; D gene unclear. CDR1 and CDR2 from the germline V gene are LNHNV and YYDKDF (reference sequence). Deletions cut 0 bases from V and 2 bases from J, with 4 bases between. This CDR3 contains 14 residues. CDR3: CATSRETNTGELFF. The DNA for the CDR3 is TGTGCCACCAGCAGAGAGACAAACACCGGGGAGCTGTTTTTT.

This clone was counted a single time. The chain is built from TRBV2 and TRBJ2-1, with D tentatively TRBD1 (5 bases). Trimming shortened V by 3 bases and J by 6 bases, and 12 bases separated the two germline ends. The CDR3 length is 14 residues. Germline V lookup: CDR1 SNHLY, CDR2 FYNNEI. The CDR3 nucleotides are TGTGCCAGCAGTGAGCAGGGTAGATCCAATGAGCAGTTCTTC. Translation: CASSEQGRSNEQFF.

The rearrangement joins TRBV7-7 to TRBJ2-1; 7 bases align to TRBD1. CDR1 is SSHAT and CDR2 is FNYEAQ in the germline V gene (reference sequence). V was pared by 5 bases and J by 8 bases, with 6 bases of the junction left unmatched. The CDR3 extends over 13 amino acids. CDR3 sequence (DNA): TGTGCCAGCAGCCTAGACAGGGTTCATGAGCAGTTCTTC. It yields the protein CASSLDRVHEQFF.